Listed below are T cell receptor beta chains from one sample, sequenced in a study of cytomegalovirus exposure and HLA in healthy donors. Assay: immunoSEQ multiplex PCR; the TCRdb copy retains only in-frame clones and omits some. This repertoire shows over 120,000 clones, around 67% found once; its top ten account for about 4.3%. The sample comprised PBMCs. These receptors originate from a man aged 18 to 35 in good health and CMV-seropositive. The CDR3 runs from the conserved cysteine through the conserved F or W. D genes are given only for firm matches. Clone size, where shown, is once, few, many, or a class for clones that have expanded.

>.|13|few|TRBJ1-2|TRBV5-4
CASSLRGDYGYTF
TGTGCCAGCAGCTTGAGGGGTGACTATGGCTACACCTTC
>.|13|.|TRBJ1-5|TRBV5-6
CASSLARNQPQHF
TGTGCCAGCAGCCTTGCCAGGAATCAGCCCCAGCATTTT
>.|18|.|TRBJ2-7|TRBV25-1
CASSELGASRGKFYEQYF
TGTGCCAGCAGTGAATTAGGGGCGTCCCGCGGAAAATTCTACGAGCAGTACTTC
>.|15|.|TRBJ2-1|TRBV5-4
CASSLAGDSYNEQFF
TGTGCCAGCAGCTTGGCGGGGGATTCCTACAATGAGCAGTTCTTC
>TRBD2|16|.|TRBJ2-2|TRBV5-4
CASSLGGTSEAGELFF
TGTGCCAGCAGCTTGGGCGGGACTAGCGAGGCCGGGGAGCTGTTTTTT
>.|14|.|TRBJ2-7|TRBV5-6
CASSLQGWDYEQYF
TGTGCCAGCAGCCTCCAGGGATGGGACTACGAGCAGTACTTC
>.|15|few|TRBJ1-5|TRBV27
CASSPLRQGNQPQHF
TGTGCCAGCAGTCCCCTCCGACAGGGCAATCAGCCCCAGCATTTT
>TRBD2|16|.|TRBJ2-2|TRBV9
CASSLGTSGWGGELFF
TGTGCCAGCAGCTTGGGGACTAGCGGGTGGGGCGGGGAGCTGTTTTTT
>TRBD2|16|.|TRBJ2-3|TRBV10-3
CAISFGTSGTTDTQYF
TGTGCCATCAGTTTTGGGACTAGCGGGACCACAGATACGCAGTATTTT
>.|13|.|TRBJ1-2|TRBV2
CASRDTGIYGYTF
TGTGCCAGCAGGGATACAGGGATCTATGGCTACACCTTC
>TRBD1|13|.|TRBJ2-7|TRBV5-6
CASSAGQGYEQYF
TGTGCCAGCAGCGCCGGACAGGGCTACGAGCAGTACTTC
>TRBD1|15|.|TRBJ1-1|TRBV5-1
CASSSIGTGGENAFF
TGCGCCAGCAGCTCAATAGGGACAGGGGGCGAAAATGCTTTCTTT
>.|11|.|TRBJ2-1|TRBV4-3
CASSLSTEQFF
TGCGCCAGCAGTCTCTCTACCGAGCAGTTCTTC
>TRBD1|17|.|TRBJ1-1|TRBV18
CASSPTGGNPLNTEAFF
TGTGCCAGCTCACCAACAGGGGGTAATCCCCTTAACACTGAAGCTTTCTTT
>TRBD2|15|.|TRBJ2-1|TRBV19
CASSISGIVVNEQFF
TGTGCCAGTAGTATTAGCGGGATCGTGGTCAATGAGCAGTTCTTC
>.|13|.|TRBJ2-3|TRBV30
CACWRAGTDTQYF
TGTGCCTGTTGGAGGGCCGGTACAGATACGCAGTATTTT
>TRBD2|16|.|TRBJ2-1|TRBV6-6
CASQGVASGGRNEQFF
TGTGCCTCCCAGGGGGTAGCTAGCGGGGGGCGGAATGAGCAGTTCTTC
>.|12|.|TRBJ2-7|TRBV7-2
CASSQGLGEQYF
TGTGCCAGCAGCCAGGGCCTGGGGGAGCAGTACTTC
>TRBD1|15|.|TRBJ2-4|TRBV9
CASSVGQGAPNIQYF
TGTGCCAGCAGCGTAGGGCAGGGGGCGCCAAACATTCAGTACTTC
>TRBD1|16|.|TRBJ2-7|TRBV19
CASSGLRRDRSYEQYF
TGTGCCAGTAGTGGGCTCCGAAGGGACAGGTCCTACGAGCAGTACTTC
>TRBD2|14|.|TRBJ2-7|TRBV7-9
CASSLGGGEYEQYF
TGTGCCAGCAGCTTGGGCGGGGGAGAATACGAGCAGTACTTC
>.|16|.|TRBJ1-6|TRBV7-2
CASSRPTVGGNSPLHF
TGTGCCAGCAGCCGACCTACAGTCGGAGGTAATTCACCCCTCCACTTT